This TCR beta chain emerged from a study of vaccination and CD4 T cells after COVID-19. Study summary: Nasal swab PCR identified SARS-CoV-2 in the convalescent patients, of whom roughly ten were mild and one severe. Sampling that followed vaccination took place a median approximately 72 days after dose two, within a range of 14 to 241.

Described treatment: roughly 10-day PBMC culture with coronavirus spike peptide pools or control peptides (ViraFEST assay). The CDR3 contains 13 residues. V was shortened by 5 bases and J by 3 bases, with 14 bases between the two germline ends. Germline V gives CDR1 GTSNPN, CDR2 SVGIG (reference sequence). Sequencing of DNA taken from cultured CD4+ T cells relied on the Oncomine TCR Beta short-read assay. One entry per CDR3 protein results from TCRdb running MiXCR on the PCR reads. Of approximately 15,000 distinct CDR3 sequences listed, approximately 40% are singletons. On this clonotype itself: What it binds is not known.

The sequencing input was CD4+ T cells from blood, cultured in vitro. This TCR derives from a human donor who had recovered from COVID-19. The genes are TRBV30 and TRBJ2-7; D is perhaps TRBD2 (5 bases). CDR3 sequence: CAWSRGEFYEQYF. The CDR3 nucleotides are TGTGCCTGGTCTCGGGGAGAATTCTACGAGCAGTACTTC. Complete variable domain (other parts from reference TRBV30 and TRBJ2-7): SQTIHQWPATLVQPVGSPLSLECTVEGTSNPNLYWYRQAAGRGLQLLFYSVGIGQISSEVPQNLSASRPQDRQFILSSKKLLLSDSGFYLCAWSRGEFYEQYFGPGTRLTVT.